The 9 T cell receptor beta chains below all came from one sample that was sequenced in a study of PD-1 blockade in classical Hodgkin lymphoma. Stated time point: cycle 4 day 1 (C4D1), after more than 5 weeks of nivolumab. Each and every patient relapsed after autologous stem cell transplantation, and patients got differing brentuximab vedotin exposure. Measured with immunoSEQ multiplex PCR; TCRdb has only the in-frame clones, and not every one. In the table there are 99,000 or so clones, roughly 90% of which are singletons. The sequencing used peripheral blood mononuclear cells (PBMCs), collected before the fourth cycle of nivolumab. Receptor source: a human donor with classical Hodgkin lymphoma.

The DNA of the CDR3 is TGTGCCAGCAGTTTATGGACTGAAGCTTTCTTT. Its protein is CASSLWTEAFF. The chain has TRBV6-5 and TRBJ1-1; no firm D call. V lost 4 bases and J 5 bases, leaving 5 bases between the germline ends. The germline V gene encodes CDR1 MNHEY and CDR2 SVGAGI. This CDR3 has 11 residues.

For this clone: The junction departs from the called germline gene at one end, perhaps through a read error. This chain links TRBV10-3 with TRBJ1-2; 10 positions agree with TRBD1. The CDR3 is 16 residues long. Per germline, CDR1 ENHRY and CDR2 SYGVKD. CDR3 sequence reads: CASSPVTGTGDYGYTF. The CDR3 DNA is TGTGCCAGCAGTCCCGTCACCGGGACAGGGGACTATGGCTACACCTTC.

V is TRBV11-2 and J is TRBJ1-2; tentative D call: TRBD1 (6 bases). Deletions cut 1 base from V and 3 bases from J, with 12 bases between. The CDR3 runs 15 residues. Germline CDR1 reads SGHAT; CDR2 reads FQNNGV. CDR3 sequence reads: CASSLARTAYYGYTF. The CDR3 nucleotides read TGTGCCAGCAGCTTAGCAAGGACAGCTTACTATGGCTACACCTTC.

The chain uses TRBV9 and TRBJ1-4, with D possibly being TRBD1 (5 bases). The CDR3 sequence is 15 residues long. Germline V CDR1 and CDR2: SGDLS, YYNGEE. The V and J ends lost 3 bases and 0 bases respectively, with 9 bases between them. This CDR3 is CASSARGTTNEKLFF. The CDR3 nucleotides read TGTGCCAGCAGCGCCCGGGGCACAACTAATGAAAAACTGTTTTTT.

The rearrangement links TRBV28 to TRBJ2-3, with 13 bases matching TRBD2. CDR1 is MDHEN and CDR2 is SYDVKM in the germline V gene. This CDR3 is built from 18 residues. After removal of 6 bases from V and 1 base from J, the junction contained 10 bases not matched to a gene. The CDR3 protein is CASSPLAGGNKGTDTQYF. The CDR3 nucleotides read TGTGCCAGCAGCCCACTAGCGGGAGGGAATAAGGGCACAGATACGCAGTATTTT.

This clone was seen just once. This CDR3 reads CASSLGRQGPIEQYF. DNA for the CDR3: TGTGCCAGCAGCTTAGGGAGACAGGGCCCCATCGAGCAGTACTTC. The chain joins TRBV7-2 to TRBJ2-7, with 7 bases that match TRBD1. Germline CDR1 and CDR2: SGHTA and FQGNSA. The CDR3 length is 15 residues. J gave up 6 bases and V 1 base, and 9 bases lay outside the gene matches.

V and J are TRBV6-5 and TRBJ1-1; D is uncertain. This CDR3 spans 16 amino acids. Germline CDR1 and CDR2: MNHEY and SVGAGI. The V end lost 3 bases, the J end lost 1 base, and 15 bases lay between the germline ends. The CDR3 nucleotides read TGTGCCAGCAGTTATTCCGTTGGGCGGAAGAACACTGAAGCTTTCTTT. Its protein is CASSYSVGRKNTEAFF.

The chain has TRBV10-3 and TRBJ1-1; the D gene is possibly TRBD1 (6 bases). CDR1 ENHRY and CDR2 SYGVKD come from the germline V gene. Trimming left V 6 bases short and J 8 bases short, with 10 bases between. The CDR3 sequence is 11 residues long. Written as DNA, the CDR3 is TGTGCCATCAGGGCGGACAGAGAAGCTTTCTTT. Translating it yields CAIRADREAFF.

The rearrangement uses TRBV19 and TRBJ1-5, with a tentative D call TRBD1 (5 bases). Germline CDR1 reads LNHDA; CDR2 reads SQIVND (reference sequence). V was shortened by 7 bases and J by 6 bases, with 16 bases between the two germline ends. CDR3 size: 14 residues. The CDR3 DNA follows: TGTGCCAGTACCGCGCCGGGGGTAAGTCAGCCCCAGCATTTT. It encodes CASTAPGVSQPQHF.